Following are 22 T cell receptor beta chains from one sample sequenced in a study of cytomegalovirus exposure and HLA in healthy donors. Researchers ran the PCR with 60 Vbeta and 13 Jbeta primers. Clones were read by immunoSEQ multiplex PCR, and TCRdb kept only the in-frame ones, dropping some. The sample table sets out tens of thousands of clones. The sample consisted of PBMCs. These receptors all stem from a human donor in good health.

The genes are TRBV11-2 and TRBJ1-1, with D hard to call. From germline, CDR1 is SGHAT and CDR2 FQNNGV. The CDR3 is 16 residues long. V dropped 1 base and J dropped 0 bases, with 12 bases sitting between them. CDR3 loop: CASSLARVRVNTEAFF. CDR3 sequence (DNA): TGTGCCAGCAGCTTAGCGAGAGTTCGAGTGAACACTGAAGCTTTCTTT.

The CDR3, as DNA: TGCGCCAGCAGCTTGTCTCCAGGCTATAACAATGAGCAGTTCTTC. This encodes CASSLSPGYNNEQFF. This rearrangement joins TRBV5-1 to TRBJ2-1; no clear D. Trimming stripped 1 base from V and 5 bases from J, with 13 bases between. This CDR3 region has 15 residues. Germline lookup yields CDR1 SGHRS and CDR2 YFSETQ.

The V gene is TRBV7-9, the J gene TRBJ2-1, with D unresolved. V lost 6 bases, J lost 6 bases, and 21 bases lay in between. Germline V CDR1 and CDR2: SEHNR, FQNEAQ (reference sequence). The length of the CDR3 is 16 residues. For the CDR3, the DNA is TGTGCCAGCAGTCATCCCACAGCCTCAGGTTCCAATGAGCAGTTCTTC. Protein sequence: CASSHPTASGSNEQFF.

The chain has TRBV5-1 and TRBJ2-2; 11 bases are a match to TRBD1. Germline values: CDR1 SGHRS, CDR2 YFSETQ. The CDR3 is made up of 16 amino acids. Trimming took 3 bases from V and 4 from J; bases not matched to a gene: 5. This CDR3 reads CASSSSGTGGTGELFF. In nucleotides, the CDR3 is TGCGCCAGCAGCTCCTCCGGGACAGGGGGCACCGGGGAGCTGTTTTTT.

This rearrangement joins TRBV20-1 to TRBJ2-3; D is perhaps TRBD2 (6 bases). V lost 0 bases to trimming and J lost 8 bases, with 6 bases between them. Germline assignment: CDR1 DFQATT and CDR2 SNEGSKA (reference sequence). The CDR3 length is 11 residues. This CDR3 is CSAREEGTQYF. The CDR3 DNA reads as TGCAGTGCTAGAGAGGAGGGTACGCAGTATTTT.

Remarks on this clone: A read error may account for a junction end that differs from germline. This sequence joins TRBV19 and TRBJ2-1; D may be TRBD1 (6 bases). Looked up from germline, CDR1 is LNHDA and CDR2 is SQIVND (reference sequence). CDR3 length equals 15 residues. The DNA for the CDR3 is TGTGCCAGTGGAAGGCAGGGGAACTCCGACAATGAGCAGTTCTTC. It specifies CASGRQGNSDNEQFF. The complete variable domain, with remaining parts taken from reference TRBV19 and TRBJ2-1, reads DGGITQSPKYLFRKEGQNVTLSCEQNLNHDAMYWYRQDPGQGLRLIYYSQIVNDFQKGDIAEGYSVSREKKESFPLTVTSAQKNPTAFYLCASGRQGNSDNEQFFGPGTRLTVL.

The V call is TRBV19, the J call TRBJ2-2; tentative D call: TRBD2 (5 bases). CDR1 LNHDA and CDR2 SQIVND come from the germline V gene (reference sequence). V was pared by 6 bases and J by 6 bases, with 11 bases between. The CDR3 totals 13 residues. The CDR3 protein is CASRRNGAGELFF. DNA of the CDR3: TGTGCCAGTAGGCGTAACGGGGCCGGGGAGCTGTTTTTT.

This chain links TRBV4-1 with TRBJ1-4, with TRBD1 identical over 10 bases. Trimming at V came to 4 bases and at J to 4 bases, leaving 3 bases not matched to a gene. The CDR3 runs 15 residues. Germline CDR1 MGHRA, CDR2 YSYEKL. CDR3 DNA sequence: TGCGCCAGCAGCCCGGGACAGGGGAATAATGAAAAACTGTTTTTT. It translates to CASSPGQGNNEKLFF.

The gene calls are TRBV2 and TRBJ1-1, with a tentative D call TRBD1 (6 bases). The V end was cut by 7 bases, the J end by 5 bases, with 17 bases between. The germline CDR1 and CDR2 sequences are SNHLY and FYNNEI. The CDR3 loop spans 14 amino acids. The CDR3 nucleotides read TGTGCCAGCAAGAAGGGGGGGCGATATACTGAAGCTTTCTTT. Amino acid sequence: CASKKGGRYTEAFF.

The chain couples TRBV5-1 to TRBJ1-1; 8 positions agree with TRBD1. V shed 2 bases, J shed 11 bases, and the junction held 8 bases outside the gene matches. The CDR3 extends over 13 amino acids. Germline assignment: CDR1 SGHRS and CDR2 YFSETQ. CDR3 nucleotides: TGCGCCAGCAGCTTAGGACAGGGCATAGAGGCTTTCTTT. This encodes CASSLGQGIEAFF.

V is TRBV28 and J is TRBJ2-7; 8 nucleotides agree with TRBD1. The V segment lost 5 bases and the J segment 4 bases; nucleotides outside the gene matches: 4. The CDR3 loop spans 13 amino acids. Germline CDR1 and CDR2: MDHEN and SYDVKM. The DNA of the CDR3 is TGTGCCAGCAGTCGACAGGGGAATTACGAGCAGTACTTC. Protein product: CASSRQGNYEQYF.

The chain joins TRBV10-3 to TRBJ1-4; 7 positions agree with TRBD1. V gave up 10 bases and J gave up 12 bases; unmatched junction bases: 11. Germline values: CDR1 ENHRY, CDR2 SYGVKD. This CDR3 contains 12 residues. In DNA, the CDR3 is TGTGCCACACGACAGGGCCCGTCCGAACTGTTTTTT. This translates into CATRQGPSELFF.

The chain links TRBV2 to TRBJ2-7; tentative D call: TRBD2 (5 bases). V was pared by 6 bases and J by 4 bases, with 13 bases between. Germline V gene sequence: CDR1 SNHLY, CDR2 FYNNEI. This CDR3 region has 13 residues. CDR3 region: CASRRGSDYEQYF. The CDR3 nucleotides read TGTGCCAGCAGGAGAGGGTCCGATTACGAGCAGTACTTC.

J is TRBJ2-7 and V is TRBV7-9, with 10 bases aligning to TRBD2. V trimming: 0 bases; J trimming: 12 bases; junction bases outside the gene matches: 11. CDR1 SEHNR and CDR2 FQNEAQ come from the germline V gene (reference sequence). This CDR3 contains 15 residues. The chain's CDR3 is CASSLAGLASWQWYF. CDR3 in DNA: TGTGCCAGCAGCTTAGCGGGACTAGCGTCATGGCAATGGTACTTC.

The genes are TRBV18 and TRBJ1-2; D call uncertain. This CDR3 comprises 13 residues. V lost 4 bases and J lost 6, with 12 bases in between. CDR1 KGHSH and CDR2 LQKENI come from the germline V gene. CDR3 DNA: TGTGCCAGCTCACAGGAGAGTGTCGATGGCTACACCTTC. Translation: CASSQESVDGYTF.

The chain combines TRBV27 with TRBJ1-6; D remains ambiguous. The CDR3 contains 17 residues. V was shortened by 0 bases and J by 0 bases, with 9 bases between the two germline ends. The germline V gene has CDR1 MNHEY and CDR2 SMNVEV (reference sequence). CDR3 sequence (DNA): TGTGCCAGCAGTTTATCGGCGGCGAGCTCCTATAATTCACCCCTCCACTTT. Protein product: CASSLSAASSYNSPLHF.

This chain connects TRBV7-2 to TRBJ2-1; the match to TRBD1 covers 9 bases. CDR1 SGHTA and CDR2 FQGNSA come from the germline V gene. V trimming: 5 bases; J trimming: 6 bases; junction bases outside the gene matches: 8. The CDR3 extends over 15 amino acids. CDR3 DNA sequence: TGTGCCAGCAGCGACCGACAGGGGGGTGGCAATGAGCAGTTCTTC. Its protein product is CASSDRQGGGNEQFF.

The chain carries TRBV2 and TRBJ1-6, with a weak D call TRBD1 (5 bases). This CDR3 has 15 residues. Germline CDR1 SNHLY, CDR2 FYNNEI. V lost 1 base, J lost 7 bases, and 11 bases lay in between. Here the CDR3 reads CASSEGTGRNSPLHF. The CDR3 DNA sequence: TGTGCCAGCAGTGAAGGAACAGGCAGAAATTCACCCCTCCACTTT.

The rearrangement joins TRBV7-9 to TRBJ1-2; the D is unclear. The CDR3 runs to 14 residues. Germline V gene sequence: CDR1 SEHNR, CDR2 FQNEAQ (reference sequence). With 3 bases removed from V and 5 bases from J, the gap between germline ends came to 13 bases. The CDR3: CASSFPRSEYGYTF. Written as DNA, the CDR3 is TGTGCCAGCAGCTTCCCCCGGAGTGAGTATGGCTACACCTTC. Using reference TRBV7-9 and TRBJ1-2 for the parts outside the CDR3, the full variable domain is DTGVSQNPRHKITKRGQNVTFRCDPISEHNRLYWYRQTLGQGPEFLTYFQNEAQLEKSRLLSDRFSAERPKGSFSTLEIQRTEQGDSAMYLCASSFPRSEYGYTFGSGTRLTVV.

V gene TRBV9 combines with J gene TRBJ1-4; maybe TRBD1 (5 bases). Per the germline V gene, CDR1 is SGDLS and CDR2 is YYNGEE. CDR3 length: 15 residues. Trimming took off 0 bases at V and 12 bases at J, with 18 bases between the two ends. The CDR3 DNA reads as TGTGCCAGCAGCGTAGATAGCAGGTCGCTAGGGGAACTGTTTTTT. It codes for CASSVDSRSLGELFF.

CDR3 nucleotides: TGTGCCAGCAGCTCCGTCGGGGGATTCAATGAGCAGTACTTC. Translation: CASSSVGGFNEQYF. The chain links TRBV7-3 to TRBJ2-7; TRBD2 might be the D (6 bases). The CDR3 contains 14 residues. CDR1 and CDR2 from the germline V gene are SGHTA and FQGTGA. Trimming removed 4 bases at V and 7 bases at J, with 17 bases between.

The gene calls are TRBV4-1 and TRBJ1-1; a weak D match, TRBD1 (5 bases). CDR3 length equals 14 residues. V lost 3 bases and J 4 bases, leaving 12 bases between the germline ends. The germline CDR1 and CDR2 sequences are MGHRA and YSYEKL. The CDR3 spells CASSHSFRVTEAFF. In DNA form, the CDR3 reads TGCGCCAGCAGCCACAGCTTCAGGGTCACTGAAGCTTTCTTT.